This TCR beta chain comes out of a study of T cell responses to AZD1222 COVID-19 vaccine. Study observations and caveats: A mostly white British donor set with more females was recruited, and clonal diversity was possibly underestimated. CD4 TCRs linked to vaccination spanned spike, dominating at 160-218 and 743-854. Nearly half of spike-specific TCRs reportedly go after variant regions that carry no mutations.

Germline-derived CDR1 and CDR2 are SEHNR and FQNEAQ (reference sequence). The ends were cut back, 0 bases at V and 5 bases at J, with 1 base in the middle. This CDR3 contains 11 residues. The protocol was immunoSEQ multiplex PCR, while the TCRdb copy is restricted to in-frame clones and leaves out a portion. In the table there are some 140,000 clones, about nine tenths of which are singletons. In its sample, this clone was seen once. Its antigen is as yet unknown. The clonotype was recovered from an adult in good health. Here the sequenced sample was peripheral blood, taken on day 0 of AZD1222 vaccination. V usage is TRBV7-9 and J usage is TRBJ1-2; D not resolved. CDR3 residues: CASSLAYGYTF. The CDR3 coding sequence is TGTGCCAGCAGCTTAGCTTATGGCTACACCTTC.